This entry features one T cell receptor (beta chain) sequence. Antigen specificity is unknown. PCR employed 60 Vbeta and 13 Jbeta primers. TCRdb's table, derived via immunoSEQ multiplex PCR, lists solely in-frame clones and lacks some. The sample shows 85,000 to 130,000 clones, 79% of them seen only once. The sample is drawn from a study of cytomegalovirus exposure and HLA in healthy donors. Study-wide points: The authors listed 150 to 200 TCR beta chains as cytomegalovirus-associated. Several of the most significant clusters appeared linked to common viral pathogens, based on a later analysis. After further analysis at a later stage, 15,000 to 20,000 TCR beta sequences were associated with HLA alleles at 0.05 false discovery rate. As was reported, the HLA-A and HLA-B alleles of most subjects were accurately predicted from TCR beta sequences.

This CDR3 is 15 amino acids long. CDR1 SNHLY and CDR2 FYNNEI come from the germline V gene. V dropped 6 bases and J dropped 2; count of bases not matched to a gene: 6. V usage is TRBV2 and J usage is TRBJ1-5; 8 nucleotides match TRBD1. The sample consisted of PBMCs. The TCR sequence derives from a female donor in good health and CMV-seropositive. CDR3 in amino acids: CASSPTGGGNQPQHF. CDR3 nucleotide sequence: TGTGCCAGCAGCCCCACAGGGGGGGGCAATCAGCCCCAGCATTTT.